The 18 T cell receptor beta chains presented below share a single source sample, sequenced in a study of T cells in localized non-small cell lung cancer (TCRdb year 2020). Preparation of the library involved the immunoSEQ multiplex PCR assay. TCRdb provides this immuneACCESS table in a form limited to in-frame rearrangements. Some clones are lacking; in checked studies, under half of them reflect an unresolved V gene, and why the rest are absent is not known. Counted in this sample were 48,000 or so clones; roughly 80% of them appeared once. Together, the top ten hold less than 20% of the sample. This sample comprised peripheral blood, obtained before any cancer treatment. These receptors all come from a man aged 35 to 69 with stage I squamous cell lung carcinoma.

This clone was counted at least ten times. The chain is built from TRBV19 and TRBJ1-5; D call uncertain. CDR1 LNHDA and CDR2 SQIVND come from the germline V gene (reference sequence). The CDR3 runs to 14 residues. Trimming took 3 bases from V and 7 from J, leaving 13 bases between them. The CDR3 DNA reads as TGTGCCAGTAGTATGGCAGGCGATTTGCAGCCCCAGCATTTT. Translated, it gives CASSMAGDLQPQHF. Full variable domain (rest looked up from reference TRBV19 and TRBJ1-5): DGGITQSPKYLFRKEGQNVTLSCEQNLNHDAMYWYRQDPGQGLRLIYYSQIVNDFQKGDIAEGYSVSREKKESFPLTVTSAQKNPTAFYLCASSMAGDLQPQHFGDGTRLSIL.

The chain couples TRBV28 to TRBJ2-7; D unresolved. This CDR3 spans 15 amino acids. The ends were cut back, 5 bases at V and 3 bases at J, with 17 bases in the middle. Germline V gene sequence: CDR1 MDHEN, CDR2 SYDVKM. The CDR3 DNA is TGTGCCAGCAGTCTGGCCGCCACCTCAAGCTACGAGCAGTACTTC. Its protein is CASSLAATSSYEQYF.

The V and J genes are TRBV7-2 and TRBJ2-1; a possible D gene is TRBD1 (6 bases). The CDR3 is 12 amino acids. Per the germline V gene, CDR1 is SGHTA and CDR2 is FQGNSA. Trimming took off 6 bases at V and 10 bases at J, with 13 bases between the two ends. The CDR3 DNA reads as TGTGCCAGCAGACCCACAGGGTTAGAGCAGTTCTTC. It specifies CASRPTGLEQFF.

V and J are TRBV9 and TRBJ2-5, with TRBD2 as a possible D gene (6 bases). The CDR3 is made up of 15 amino acids. Germline V gene data show CDR1 as SGDLS and CDR2 as YYNGEE. V dropped 0 bases and J dropped 2 bases, with 11 bases sitting between them. The CDR3 spells CASSVAGGNQETQYF. In DNA, the CDR3 is TGTGCCAGCAGCGTAGCTGGGGGGAATCAAGAGACCCAGTACTTC.

The V and J genes are TRBV2 and TRBJ1-1; TRBD1 is a possible D gene (5 bases). There are 13 residues in the CDR3. V lost 10 bases and J lost 4, with 16 bases in between. Germline V lookup: CDR1 SNHLY, CDR2 FYNNEI. CDR3 DNA sequence: TGTGCCACCAGACGGGGGATAGGCACTGAAGCTTTCTTT. Its protein is CATRRGIGTEAFF. The full variable domain, rest sourced from reference TRBV2 and TRBJ1-1, is EPEVTQTPSHQVTQMGQEVILRCVPISNHLYFYWYRQILGQKVEFLVSFYNNEISEKSEIFDDQFSVERPDGSNFTLKIRSTKLEDSAMYFCATRRGIGTEAFFGQGTRLTVV.

The count of this clone is one. The J gene is TRBJ2-7, the V gene TRBV6-5; a weak D match, TRBD1 (6 bases). Trimming removed 8 bases at V and 4 bases at J, with 12 bases between. This CDR3 has 12 amino acids. Per the germline V gene, CDR1 is MNHEY and CDR2 is SVGAGI. The CDR3 coding sequence is TGTGCCAGCTCGGGGACACAGTACGAGCAGTACTTC. This sequence encodes CASSGTQYEQYF.

The rearrangement joins TRBV7-2 to TRBJ2-5; D not resolved. The V and J ends lost 2 bases and 6 bases respectively, with 10 bases between them. CDR1 and CDR2 (germline): SGHTA, FQGNSA. This CDR3 is 13 amino acids long. CDR3 DNA: TGTGCCAGCAGCTTAACCGAGAGGAAGACCCAGTACTTC. Translation: CASSLTERKTQYF.

V gene TRBV29-1 combines with J gene TRBJ2-3; D unclear. The CDR3 sequence is 14 residues long. Looked up from germline, CDR1 is SQVTM and CDR2 is ANQGSEA. V dropped 1 base and J dropped 3 bases, with 11 bases sitting between them. CDR3 in amino acids: CSVEGNLGTDTQYF. The CDR3 coding sequence is TGCAGCGTTGAAGGGAACCTGGGGACAGATACGCAGTATTTT.

This clone was seen a single time. The chain carries TRBV6-1 and TRBJ2-1; maybe TRBD2 (6 bases). Trimming left V 3 bases short and J 10 bases short, with 19 bases between. CDR1 and CDR2 from the germline V gene are MNHNS and SASEGT. This CDR3 has 15 amino acids. The DNA of the CDR3 is TGTGCCAGCAGTGAGGAGGGGACTGGCCTTAGGGAGCAGTTCTTC. Translating gives CASSEEGTGLREQFF.

This CDR3 is CASSYSPDRSQHF. The CDR3 coding sequence is TGTGCCAGCAGTTACTCACCGGACAGGTCCCAGCATTTT. The V gene is TRBV6-5, the J gene TRBJ1-5; 7 nucleotides line up with TRBD1. The CDR3 length is 13 residues. CDR1 MNHEY and CDR2 SVGAGI come from the germline V gene. V shed 0 bases, J shed 11 bases, and the junction held 4 bases outside the gene matches.

This sequence joins TRBV6-1 and TRBJ2-7; 7 bases fit TRBD1. Germline CDR1 reads MNHNS; CDR2 reads SASEGT. V dropped 7 bases and J dropped 0; count of bases not matched to a gene: 0. This CDR3 is built from 12 residues. DNA of the CDR3: TGTGCCAGCAACAGGGGCTCCTACGAGCAGTACTTC. Its translation is CASNRGSYEQYF.

The chain is built from TRBV5-6 and TRBJ2-1, with 12 bases matching TRBD1. Germline trimming cut 4 bases from V and 7 bases from J; bases unmatched to any gene: 6. CDR1 SGHDT and CDR2 YYEEEE come from the germline V gene. The CDR3 length is 15 residues. This CDR3 reads CASSSRDRGLNEQFF. CDR3 coding DNA: TGTGCCAGCAGCAGCCGGGACAGGGGGCTGAATGAGCAGTTCTTC.

V gene TRBV5-1 combines with J gene TRBJ2-3; possibly TRBD2 for D (6 bases). V dropped 1 base and J dropped 2 bases, with 17 bases sitting between them. The CDR3 is 17 residues long. Germline CDR1 SGHRS, CDR2 YFSETQ. The CDR3 reads CASSLKSRRGTTDTQYF. The CDR3, as DNA: TGCGCCAGCAGCTTGAAATCTCGTCGGGGGACCACAGATACGCAGTATTTT.

V is TRBV6-5 and J is TRBJ2-2, with D hard to call. V shed 3 bases and J shed 8 bases, with 10 bases lying between them. The CDR3 consists of 13 residues. Germline values: CDR1 MNHEY, CDR2 SVGAGI. In DNA, the CDR3 is TGTGCCAGCAGTTATAGTACTTTGGGGGAGCTGTTTTTT. Protein sequence: CASSYSTLGELFF.

This chain joins TRBV13 and TRBJ1-4; 7 bases fit TRBD1. This CDR3 has 16 amino acids. Per the germline V gene, CDR1 is PRHDT and CDR2 is FYEKMQ (reference sequence). V lost 2 bases, J lost 8 bases, and 11 bases stayed unmatched. The chain's CDR3 is CASSLSRDRFKEKLFF. CDR3 coding DNA: TGTGCCAGCAGCTTATCCCGGGACAGATTCAAAGAAAAACTGTTTTTT.

This chain links TRBV6-5 with TRBJ2-1; D is ambiguous. In germline, CDR1 is MNHEY, CDR2 SVGAGI. Trimming removed 0 bases from V and 6 bases from J, with 9 bases in between. The CDR3 extends over 14 amino acids. In nucleotides, the CDR3 is TGTGCCAGCAGTTACTCGAACCACGGCAATGAGCAGTTCTTC. Translating gives CASSYSNHGNEQFF.

The chain couples TRBV29-1 to TRBJ2-2, with D possibly matching TRBD2 (6 bases). V was pared by 0 bases and J by 3 bases, with 20 bases between. The CDR3 spans 18 residues. The germline V gene has CDR1 SQVTM and CDR2 ANQGSEA. The CDR3 protein is CSVEDGGWIGVDTGELFF. The CDR3 DNA is TGCAGCGTTGAAGATGGGGGGTGGATAGGGGTCGACACCGGGGAGCTGTTTTTT.

This chain joins TRBV23-1 and TRBJ1-1; a possible D gene is TRBD1 (5 bases). TRBV23-1 is known as an ORF, though its function is uncertain. With 2 bases removed from V and 5 bases from J, the gap between germline ends came to 15 bases. The CDR3 has 15 amino acids. The CDR3 sequence: CASSQRNRGETEAFF. The CDR3 DNA reads as TGCGCCAGCAGTCAACGTAACCGGGGGGAGACTGAAGCTTTCTTT.